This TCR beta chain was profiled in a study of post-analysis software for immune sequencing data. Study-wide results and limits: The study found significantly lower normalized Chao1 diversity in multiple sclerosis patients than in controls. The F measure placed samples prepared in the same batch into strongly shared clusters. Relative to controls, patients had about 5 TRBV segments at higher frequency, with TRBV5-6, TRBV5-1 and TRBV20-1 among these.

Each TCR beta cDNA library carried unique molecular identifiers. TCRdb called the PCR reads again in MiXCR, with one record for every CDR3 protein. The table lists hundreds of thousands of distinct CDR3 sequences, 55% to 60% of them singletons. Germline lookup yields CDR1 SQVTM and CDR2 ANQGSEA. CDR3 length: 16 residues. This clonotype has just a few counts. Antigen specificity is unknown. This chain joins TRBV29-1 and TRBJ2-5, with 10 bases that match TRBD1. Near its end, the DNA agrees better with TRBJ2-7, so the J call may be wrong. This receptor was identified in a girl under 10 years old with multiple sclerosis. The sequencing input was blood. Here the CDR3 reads CSVEAKPGQGSTEQYF. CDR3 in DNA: TGCAGCGTTGAAGCCAAACCGGGACAGGGGTCCACCGAGCAGTACTTC.